This T cell receptor beta chain emerged from a study of blood T cell repertoires in COVID-19. Study overall: The United States, Italy and Spain supplied acute and convalescent COVID-19 samples.

For this clone: Other DNA sequences within the sample encode an identical CDR3.

Germline CDR1 reads SGHVS; CDR2 reads FQNEAQ. V lost 1 base to trimming and J lost 3 bases; unmatched junction nucleotides: 1. The CDR3 sequence is 15 residues long. Profiling relied on immunoSEQ multiplex PCR, and the TCRdb table lists in-frame clones only, not all of them. The data show roughly 140,000 clones, around 89% seen once. What was sequenced was peripheral blood. The chain employs TRBV7-8 and TRBJ1-5; TRBD1 matches 9 bases. The clonotype comes from a woman aged 60-75 years with active COVID-19. CDR3 in DNA: TGTGCCAGCAGCTTAGGGACAGGGGACAATCAGCCCCAGCATTTT. This translates into CASSLGTGDNQPQHF.